The 9 T cell receptor beta chains below all came from one sample that was sequenced in a study of cytomegalovirus exposure and HLA in healthy donors. With 60 Vbeta and 13 Jbeta primers, the PCR was carried out. The assay was immunoSEQ multiplex PCR, and TCRdb's table has in-frame clones only and misses some. The table includes about 60,000 clones, roughly two thirds detected once. Sequencing was done on a sample of PBMCs. The receptors shown here come from a man in his forties or fifties in good health and CMV-seronegative.

The chain carries TRBV7-2 and TRBJ2-7; 11 nucleotides align to TRBD2. The CDR3 is 15 residues long. Losses at the gene ends were 2 bases for V and 4 bases for J; bases not matched to a gene: 4. The germline V gene encodes CDR1 SGHTA and CDR2 FQGNSA. CDR3 in amino acids: CASSLLLAGGYEQYF. CDR3 coding DNA: TGTGCCAGCAGCTTACTGTTAGCGGGGGGGTACGAGCAGTACTTC.

This clone was seen only a few times. This chain uses TRBV7-9 with TRBJ2-2, with TRBD2 as a possible D gene (7 bases). The CDR3 loop spans 17 amino acids. Germline V gene sequence: CDR1 SEHNR, CDR2 FQNEAQ (reference sequence). Trimming pared 0 bases from V and 0 bases from J, leaving 11 bases between. CDR3 sequence (DNA): TGTGCCAGCAGCTTAGCGGGGCGGGGGCCGAACACCGGGGAGCTGTTTTTT. Amino acids: CASSLAGRGPNTGELFF. The variable domain in full, completed from reference TRBV7-9 and TRBJ2-2, reads DTGVSQNPRHKITKRGQNVTFRCDPISEHNRLYWYRQTLGQGPEFLTYFQNEAQLEKSRLLSDRFSAERPKGSFSTLEIQRTEQGDSAMYLCASSLAGRGPNTGELFFGEGSRLTVL.

This clone has just a few counts. The chain's CDR3 is CASSVMDRGTGELFF. The DNA for the CDR3 is TGCGCCAGCAGCGTTATGGACAGAGGTACCGGGGAGCTGTTTTTT. The chain employs TRBV5-1 and TRBJ2-2; the D gene is possibly TRBD1 (6 bases). The CDR3 is 15 residues long. The germline V gene encodes CDR1 SGHRS and CDR2 YFSETQ. V lost 4 bases and J lost 5, with 15 bases in between.

Written as DNA, the CDR3 is TGTGCCAGCAGCGAAGAAGGCCGGGGATACGAGCAGTACTTC. The encoded protein is CASSEEGRGYEQYF. The chain uses TRBV9 and TRBJ2-7; D may be TRBD2 (5 bases). V dropped 3 bases and J dropped 4 bases, with 14 bases sitting between them. The CDR3 consists of 14 residues. Germline V gene data show CDR1 as SGDLS and CDR2 as YYNGEE.

V gene TRBV6-1 combines with J gene TRBJ1-1, with TRBD1 as a possible D gene (5 bases). CDR1 and CDR2 (germline): MNHNS, SASEGT. The V and J ends lost 6 bases and 3 bases respectively, with 11 bases between them. The CDR3 is 13 residues long. In DNA form, the CDR3 reads TGTGCCAGCAGCGTAAACAGGTACACTGAAGCTTTCTTT. Its protein product is CASSVNRYTEAFF.

This clone showed up just a few times. The rearrangement links TRBV29-1 to TRBJ1-2; 7 bases match TRBD1. The ends lost 7 bases at V and 8 bases at J; junction bases unmatched: 25. CDR1 and CDR2 (germline): SQVTM, ANQGSEA. The CDR3 runs to 17 residues. DNA for the CDR3: TGCAGCGCCCAAACCCTTAACAGGAAACAGGGGCAGGACGGCTACACCTTC. Encoded protein: CSAQTLNRKQGQDGYTF. The full variable domain, rest sourced from reference TRBV29-1 and TRBJ1-2, is SAVISQKPSRDICQRGTSLTIQCQVDSQVTMMFWYRQQPGQSLTLIATANQGSEATYESGFVIDKFPISRPNLTFSTLTVSNMSPEDSSIYLCSAQTLNRKQGQDGYTFGSGTRLTVV.

This chain joins TRBV27 and TRBJ2-7; 9 nucleotides agree with TRBD2. Trimming removed 5 bases from V and 3 bases from J; junction bases left unmatched: 11. Per the germline V gene, CDR1 is MNHEY and CDR2 is SMNVEV (reference sequence). This CDR3 is 16 amino acids long. CDR3 protein: CASSPQGGGVNYEQYF. The CDR3 bases are TGTGCCAGCAGTCCCCAGGGCGGGGGGGTGAACTACGAGCAGTACTTC.

The genes are TRBV5-1 and TRBJ2-4; tentative D call: TRBD1 (5 bases). CDR3 length equals 13 residues. From germline, CDR1 is SGHRS and CDR2 YFSETQ. The V and J ends lost 5 bases and 6 bases respectively, with 12 bases between them. CDR3 sequence (DNA): TGCGCCAGCAGACCGGACACCTCAAACATTCAGTACTTC. Its protein is CASRPDTSNIQYF.

The CDR3 DNA is TGCGCCAGCAGGGTTAGCGTTACCGGGGAGCTGTTTTTT. Translated, it gives CASRVSVTGELFF. The rearrangement joins TRBV5-1 to TRBJ2-2; maybe TRBD2 (5 bases). The V gene lost 5 bases and the J gene lost 5 bases, with 10 bases spanning the gap. The CDR3 is made up of 13 amino acids. The germline V gene encodes CDR1 SGHRS and CDR2 YFSETQ.